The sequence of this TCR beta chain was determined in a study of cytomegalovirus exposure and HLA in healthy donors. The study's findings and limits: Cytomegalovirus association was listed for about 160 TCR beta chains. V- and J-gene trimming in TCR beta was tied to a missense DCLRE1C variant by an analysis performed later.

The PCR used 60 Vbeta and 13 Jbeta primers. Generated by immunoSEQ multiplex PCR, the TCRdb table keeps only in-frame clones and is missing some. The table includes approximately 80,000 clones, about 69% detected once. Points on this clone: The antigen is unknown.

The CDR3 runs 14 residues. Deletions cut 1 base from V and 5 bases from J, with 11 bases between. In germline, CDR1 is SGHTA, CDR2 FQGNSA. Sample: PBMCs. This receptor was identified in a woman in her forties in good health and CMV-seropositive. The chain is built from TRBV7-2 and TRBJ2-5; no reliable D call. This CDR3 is CASSLVGYWETQYF. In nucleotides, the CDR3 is TGTGCCAGCAGCTTAGTCGGGTATTGGGAGACCCAGTACTTC. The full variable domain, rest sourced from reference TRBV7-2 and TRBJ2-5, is GAGVSQSPSNKVTEKGKDVELRCDPISGHTALYWYRQSLGQGLEFLIYFQGNSAPDKSGLPSDRFSAERTGGSVSTLTIQRTQQEDSAVYLCASSLVGYWETQYFGPGTRLLVL.